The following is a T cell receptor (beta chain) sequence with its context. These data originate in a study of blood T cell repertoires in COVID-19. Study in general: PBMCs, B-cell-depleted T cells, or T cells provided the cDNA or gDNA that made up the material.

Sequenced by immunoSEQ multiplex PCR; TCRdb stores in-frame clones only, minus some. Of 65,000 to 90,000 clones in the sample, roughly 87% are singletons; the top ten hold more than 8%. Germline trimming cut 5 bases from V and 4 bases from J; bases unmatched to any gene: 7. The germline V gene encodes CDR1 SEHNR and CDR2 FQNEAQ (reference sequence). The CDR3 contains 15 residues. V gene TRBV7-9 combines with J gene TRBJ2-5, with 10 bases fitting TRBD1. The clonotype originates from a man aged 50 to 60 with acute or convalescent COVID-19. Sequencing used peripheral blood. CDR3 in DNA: TGTGCCAGCAGCCCAGGGACAGGGGTAGGAGAGACCCAGTACTTC. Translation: CASSPGTGVGETQYF. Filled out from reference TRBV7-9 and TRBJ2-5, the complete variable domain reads DTGVSQNPRHKITKRGQNVTFRCDPISEHNRLYWYRQTLGQGPEFLTYFQNEAQLEKSRLLSDRFSAERPKGSFSTLEIQRTEQGDSAMYLCASSPGTGVGETQYFGPGTRLLVL.